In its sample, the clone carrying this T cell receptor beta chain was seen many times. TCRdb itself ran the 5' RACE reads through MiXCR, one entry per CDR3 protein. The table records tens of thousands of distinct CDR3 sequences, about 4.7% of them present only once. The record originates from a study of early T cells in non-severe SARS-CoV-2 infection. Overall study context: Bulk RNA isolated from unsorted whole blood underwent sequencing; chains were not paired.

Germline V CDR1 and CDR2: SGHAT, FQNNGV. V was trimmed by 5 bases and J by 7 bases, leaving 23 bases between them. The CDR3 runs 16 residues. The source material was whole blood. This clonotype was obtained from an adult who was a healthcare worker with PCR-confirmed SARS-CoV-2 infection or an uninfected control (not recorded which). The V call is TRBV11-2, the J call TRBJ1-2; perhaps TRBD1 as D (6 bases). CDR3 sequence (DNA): TGTGCCAGCAGCCAGACTGCACAGGGTGGTAGTCCTGGCTACACCTTC. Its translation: CASSQTAQGGSPGYTF.